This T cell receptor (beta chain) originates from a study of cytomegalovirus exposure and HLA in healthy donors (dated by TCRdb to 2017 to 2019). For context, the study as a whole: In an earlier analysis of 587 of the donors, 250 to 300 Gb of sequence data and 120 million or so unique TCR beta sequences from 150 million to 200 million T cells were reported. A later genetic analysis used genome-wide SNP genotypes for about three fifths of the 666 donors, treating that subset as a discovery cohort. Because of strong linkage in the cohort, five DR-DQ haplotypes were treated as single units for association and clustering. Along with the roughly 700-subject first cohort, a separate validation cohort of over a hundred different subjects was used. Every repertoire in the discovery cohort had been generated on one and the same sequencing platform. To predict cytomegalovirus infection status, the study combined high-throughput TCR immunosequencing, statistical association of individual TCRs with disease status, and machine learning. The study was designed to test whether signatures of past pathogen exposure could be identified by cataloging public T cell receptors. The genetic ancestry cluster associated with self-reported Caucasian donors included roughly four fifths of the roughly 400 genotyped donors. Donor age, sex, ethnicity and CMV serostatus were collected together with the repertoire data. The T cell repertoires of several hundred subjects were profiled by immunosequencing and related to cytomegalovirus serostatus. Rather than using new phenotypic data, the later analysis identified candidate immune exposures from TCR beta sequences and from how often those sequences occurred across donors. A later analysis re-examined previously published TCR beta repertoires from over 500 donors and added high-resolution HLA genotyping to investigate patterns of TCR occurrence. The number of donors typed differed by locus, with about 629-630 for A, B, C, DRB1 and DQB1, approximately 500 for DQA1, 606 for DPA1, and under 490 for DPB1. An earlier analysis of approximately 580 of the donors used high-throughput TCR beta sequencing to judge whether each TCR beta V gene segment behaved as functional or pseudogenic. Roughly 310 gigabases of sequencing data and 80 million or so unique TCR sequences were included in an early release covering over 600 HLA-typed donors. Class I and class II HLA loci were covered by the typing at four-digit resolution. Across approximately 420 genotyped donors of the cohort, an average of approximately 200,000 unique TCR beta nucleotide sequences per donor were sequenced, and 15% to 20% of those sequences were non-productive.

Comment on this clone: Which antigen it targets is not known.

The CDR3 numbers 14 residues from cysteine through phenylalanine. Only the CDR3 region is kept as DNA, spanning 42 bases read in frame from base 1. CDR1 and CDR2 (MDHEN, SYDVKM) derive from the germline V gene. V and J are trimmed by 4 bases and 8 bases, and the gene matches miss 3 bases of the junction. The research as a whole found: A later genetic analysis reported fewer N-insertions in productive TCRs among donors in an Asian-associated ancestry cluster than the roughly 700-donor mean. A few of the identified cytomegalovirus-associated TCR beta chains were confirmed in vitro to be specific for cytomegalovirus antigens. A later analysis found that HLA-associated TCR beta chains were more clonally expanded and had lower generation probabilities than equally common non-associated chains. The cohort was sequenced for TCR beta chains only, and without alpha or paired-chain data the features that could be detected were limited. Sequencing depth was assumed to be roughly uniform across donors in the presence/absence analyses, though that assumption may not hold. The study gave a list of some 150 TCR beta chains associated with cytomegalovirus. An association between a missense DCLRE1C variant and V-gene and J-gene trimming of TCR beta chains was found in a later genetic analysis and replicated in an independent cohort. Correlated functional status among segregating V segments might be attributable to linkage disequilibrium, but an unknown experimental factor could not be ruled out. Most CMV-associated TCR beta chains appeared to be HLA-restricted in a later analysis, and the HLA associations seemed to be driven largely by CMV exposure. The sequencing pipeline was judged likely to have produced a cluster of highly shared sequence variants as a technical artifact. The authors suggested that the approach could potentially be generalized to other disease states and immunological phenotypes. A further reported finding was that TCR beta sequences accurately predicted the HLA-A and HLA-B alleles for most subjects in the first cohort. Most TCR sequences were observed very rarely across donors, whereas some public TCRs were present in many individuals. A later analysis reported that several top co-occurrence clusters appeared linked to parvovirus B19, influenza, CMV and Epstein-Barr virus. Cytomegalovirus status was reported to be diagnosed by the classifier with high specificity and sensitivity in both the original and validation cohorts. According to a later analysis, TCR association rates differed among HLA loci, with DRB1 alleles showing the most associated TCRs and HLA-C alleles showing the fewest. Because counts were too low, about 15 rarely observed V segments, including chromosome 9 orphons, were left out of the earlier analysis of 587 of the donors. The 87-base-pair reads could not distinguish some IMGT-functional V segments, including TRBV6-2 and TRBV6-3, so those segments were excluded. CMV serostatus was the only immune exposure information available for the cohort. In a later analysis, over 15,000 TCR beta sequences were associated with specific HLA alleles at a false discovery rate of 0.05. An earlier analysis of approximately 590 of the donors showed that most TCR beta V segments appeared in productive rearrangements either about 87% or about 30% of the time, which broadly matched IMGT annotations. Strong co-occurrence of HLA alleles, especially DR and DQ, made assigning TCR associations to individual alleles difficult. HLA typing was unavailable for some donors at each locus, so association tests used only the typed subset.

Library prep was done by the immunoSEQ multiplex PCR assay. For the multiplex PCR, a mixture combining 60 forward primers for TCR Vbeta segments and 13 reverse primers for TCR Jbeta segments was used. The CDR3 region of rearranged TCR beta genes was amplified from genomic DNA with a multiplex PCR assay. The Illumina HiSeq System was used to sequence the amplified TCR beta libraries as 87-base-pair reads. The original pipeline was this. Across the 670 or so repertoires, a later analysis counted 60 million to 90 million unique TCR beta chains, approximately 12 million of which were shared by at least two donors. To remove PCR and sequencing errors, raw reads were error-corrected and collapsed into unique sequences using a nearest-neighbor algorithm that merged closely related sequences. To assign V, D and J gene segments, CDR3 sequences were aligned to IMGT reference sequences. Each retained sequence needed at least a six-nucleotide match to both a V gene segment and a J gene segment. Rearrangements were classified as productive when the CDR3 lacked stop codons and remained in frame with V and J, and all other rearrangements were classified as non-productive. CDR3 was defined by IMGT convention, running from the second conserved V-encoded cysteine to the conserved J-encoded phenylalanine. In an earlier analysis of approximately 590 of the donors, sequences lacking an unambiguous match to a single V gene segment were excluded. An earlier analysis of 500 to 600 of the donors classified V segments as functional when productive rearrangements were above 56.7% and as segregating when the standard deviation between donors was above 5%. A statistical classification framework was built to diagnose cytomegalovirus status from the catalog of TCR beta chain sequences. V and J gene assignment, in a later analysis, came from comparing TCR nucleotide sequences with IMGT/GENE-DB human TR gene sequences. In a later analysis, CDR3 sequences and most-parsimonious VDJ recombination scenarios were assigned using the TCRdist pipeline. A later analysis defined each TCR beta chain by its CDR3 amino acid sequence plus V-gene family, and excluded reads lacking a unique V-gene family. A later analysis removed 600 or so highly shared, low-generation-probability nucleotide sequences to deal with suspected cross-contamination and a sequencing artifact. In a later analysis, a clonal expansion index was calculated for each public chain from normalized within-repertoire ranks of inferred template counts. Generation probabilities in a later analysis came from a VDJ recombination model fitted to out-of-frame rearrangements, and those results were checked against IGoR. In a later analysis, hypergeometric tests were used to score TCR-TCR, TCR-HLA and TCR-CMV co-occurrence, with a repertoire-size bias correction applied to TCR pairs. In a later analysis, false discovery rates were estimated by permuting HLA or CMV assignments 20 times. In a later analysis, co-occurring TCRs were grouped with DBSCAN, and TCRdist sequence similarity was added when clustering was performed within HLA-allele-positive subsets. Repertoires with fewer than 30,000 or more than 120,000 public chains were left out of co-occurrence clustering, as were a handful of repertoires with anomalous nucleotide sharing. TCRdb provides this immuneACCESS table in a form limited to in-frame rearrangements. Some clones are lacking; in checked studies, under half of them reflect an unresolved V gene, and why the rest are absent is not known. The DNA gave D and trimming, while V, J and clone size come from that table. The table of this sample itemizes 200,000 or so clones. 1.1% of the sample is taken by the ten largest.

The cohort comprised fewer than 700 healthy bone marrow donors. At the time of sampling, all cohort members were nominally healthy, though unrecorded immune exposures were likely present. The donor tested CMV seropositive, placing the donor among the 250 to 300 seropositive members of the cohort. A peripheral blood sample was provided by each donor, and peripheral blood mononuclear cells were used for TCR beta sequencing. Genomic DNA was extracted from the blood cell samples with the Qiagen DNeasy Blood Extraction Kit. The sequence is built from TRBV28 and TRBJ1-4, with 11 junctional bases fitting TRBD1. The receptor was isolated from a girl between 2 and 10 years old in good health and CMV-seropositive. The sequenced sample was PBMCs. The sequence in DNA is TGTGCCAGCAGTTCCGGGACAGGGGGGGAAAAACTGTTTTTT. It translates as CASSSGTGGEKLFF.